In its sample, the clone carrying this T cell receptor beta chain was seen a few times. No antigen is known for it. In germline, CDR1 is SGHRS, CDR2 YFSETQ. This CDR3 spans 13 amino acids. Trimming took off 1 base at V and 0 bases at J, with 3 bases between the two ends. Every single donor gave one heparinised blood draw, and these averaged about 120 mL. Isolated RNA was reverse transcribed in full, so expressed TCRB transcripts were sequenced. Method: immunoSEQ multiplex PCR; TCRdb's copy keeps in-frame clones and lacks some. The sample records almost 350,000 clones, less than 10% being singletons. This sample was taken from a study of beta chain features in type 1 diabetes. Notes on the study in general: Among all four CD4+ subsets, Type 1 diabetes patients had TCRB CDR3s that were moderately but significantly shorter. Patients' naive, central memory and Treg TCRB repertoires seemed closer to one another than those of healthy donors.

Sequencing was done on a sample of central memory CD4+ T cells from blood. The TCR was taken from a woman aged 18-30 years in good health. This chain links TRBV5-1 with TRBJ2-3; no definite D call. CDR3 nucleotide sequence: TGCGCCAGCAGCTTGTCCAGCACAGATACGCAGTATTTT. Translation: CASSLSSTDTQYF.